There are a few counts of the clone carrying this T cell receptor beta chain. As their treatment, donors received nivolumab, ipilimumab, aspirin, low-dose cyclophosphamide and low-dose radiotherapy. V was shortened by 4 bases and J by 7 bases, with 18 bases between the two germline ends. CDR1 SGHNT and CDR2 YYREEE come from the germline V gene (reference sequence). The CDR3 loop spans 14 amino acids. Priming of first-strand cDNA relied on TRAV- and TRBV-specific primers (covering alpha and beta chains). A roughly 21-cycle PCR with a constant-region primer and V-primer adapter amplified TCRs. The mRNA that was isolated underwent amplification by in vitro transcription. TCRdb passed the reads through MiXCR, listing each CDR3 protein once. Here the sample spans 10,000 to 15,000 distinct CDR3 sequences, 76% being singletons. This sample was included in a study of low-dose radiotherapy and immunotherapy resistance in tumors. The wider study: Treatment of Cohort 2 consisted of 1 Gy per fraction every two weeks, amounting to 13 Gy over 26 weeks. Both drugs were delivered intravenously to patients (nivolumab 240 mg every two weeks and ipilimumab 1 mg/kg every six weeks).

The clonotype was recovered from a human donor with advanced metastatic prostate, ovarian, gallbladder or colorectal cancer (not recorded which). This table probably holds off-target reads from a library built for another chain. The V call is TRBV5-4, the J call TRBJ2-7, with D possibly being TRBD2 (5 bases). CDR3 residues: CASSLMGVALEQYF. For the CDR3, the DNA is TGTGCCAGCAGCCTTATGGGAGTGGCTTTGGAGCAGTACTTC.